This TCR beta chain was identified in a study of T cells after posttransplantation cyclophosphamide (dated by TCRdb to 2015 to 2016). Background on the whole study: Using TRB sequencing, the study followed how the T cell repertoire rebuilt after myeloablative bone marrow transplantation with posttransplantation cyclophosphamide given as GVHD prophylaxis. Antigen receptor sequencing was done on samples from 35 to 45 PTCy-treated patients and from some 15 related bone marrow donors of those patients. TRB sequencing was performed on blood from all 35 or so PTCy patients with 1-year posttransplant specimens. In 3 patients, TRB sequencing was also performed on up to roughly 3 more blood samples taken 2 to 5.2 years after transplant, and in 4 patients, pretransplant blood was also TRB-sequenced. Because TRA and TRB clonality correlated tightly in about ten samples, the subsequent TCR analyses were limited to TRB only. Public TRB sequences were searched against a database of over 3,600 sequences associated with responses to pathogens, tumor antigens, self-antigens and alloantigens.

The CDR3 covers 12 residues, taking in both the cysteine and the phenylalanine. The CDR3 DNA has 36 bases and is translated from base 1. Trimming removed 7 bases from V and 11 bases from J; the gene matches leave 8 bases unexplained. The germline V gene specifies MDHEN as CDR1 and SYDVKM as CDR2. TRB sequencing was run on genomic DNA with either the immunoSEQ assay at survey resolution or the hsTCRB kit. As for the authors' bioinformatics: The immunoSEQ software handled initial read processing, and the LymphoSeq R package was used for repertoire analyses. For each TRB dataset, clonality was calculated as 1 minus normalized Shannon entropy, and the Gini coefficient was computed as well. To infer phenotypes in unsorted samples, TRB sequences from sorted subsets of the recipient or donor were mapped onto unsorted samples from the same recipient. This is the immuneACCESS table as TCRdb keeps it, with only in-frame sequences that have V and J called. A part of the clones is gone; compared with another copy, unresolved V genes explain less than half, and the rest is unexplained. V, J and clone size derive from that table, while D and trimming were established from the DNA sequence. This sample holds more than 40,000 clones in total, without any singletons. The top ten clonotypes cover 2.2% of the sample.

This clone showed up many times. Its specific antigen is unknown. Nothing much larger sits one base from this clone, and base qualities are not available. Summary of the overall study and its limitations: At 1-2 months, donor-recipient similarity was low but rose over the first year, and the later blood repertoires were often dominated by donor CD8+ memory clones. Across about 49 patients, TRB clonality was highly associated with recipient CMV seropositivity and CMV reactivation, and PTCy diversity was similar to diversity in CNI/methotrexate controls. The TRB repertoires of T cells infiltrating skin or the GI tract showed only limited overlap with the TRB repertoires found in blood.

Related bone marrow donors provided peripheral blood samples on the day of marrow donation. Peripheral blood and bone marrow mononuclear cells were isolated by Ficoll-Hypaque density centrifugation and cryopreserved. The sequence was collected from a man between 35 and 55 years old in good health, CMV-negative, and a related stem cell transplant donor. Sequenced sample: PBMCs. Recombination linked TRBV28 to TRBJ1-1; 9 bases in the middle match TRBD1. The CDR3 protein is CASNHRGRMAFF. Read as DNA, the sequence is TGTGCCAGCAACCACAGGGGGCGAATGGCTTTCTTT.